This TCR beta chain came from a study of shared clonotypes between healthy human individuals. Notes on the study in general: Estimated richness was generally greater in naive than memory subsets.

As to this clone: Its specificity is unknown.

Deep was the level at which the assay was run. In the source study's methods: Junction-only sequences produced by ImmunoSEQ had no quality scores, so filtering differed. TCRdb's table, derived via immunoSEQ multiplex PCR, lists solely in-frame clones and lacks some. V, J and clone size were drawn from that table, and D and trimming were deduced from the DNA. The sample records over 2 million clones, roughly 95% being singletons. The ends were cut back, 1 base at V and 1 base at J, with 10 bases in the middle. This CDR3 has 15 residues. Per germline, CDR1 SGHTA and CDR2 FQGNSA. Naive-designated CD8 cells lacked CD45RO, were positively enriched for CCR7, and omitted terminally differentiated effector memory CD45RA+ cells.

The chain carries TRBV7-2 and TRBJ1-1; D perhaps matches TRBD1 (5 bases). Sequencing was done on a sample of naive CD8+ T cells sorted from blood. The clonotype originates from a man aged 18 to 30 in good health. The CDR3: CASSLEGYGNTEAFF. CDR3 bases: TGTGCCAGCAGCTTAGAGGGGTATGGGAACACTGAAGCTTTCTTT.